What follows is one T cell receptor (beta chain) and its context. The data belong to a study of blood T cell repertoires in COVID-19. Turning to the study itself: The analysed material was cDNA or gDNA that came from T cells, B-cell-depleted T cells, or PBMCs.

CDR3 length: 14 amino acids. Trimming left V 1 base short and J 4 bases short, with 10 bases between. Germline-derived CDR1 and CDR2 are SGHVS and FQNEAQ. The assay was immunoSEQ multiplex PCR, and TCRdb's table has in-frame clones only and misses some. The sample consists of about 200,000 clones, approximately 81% of them appearing once. This sequence originates from a human donor in a cohort sampled during active COVID-19. Sequencing was carried out using peripheral blood. The chain has TRBV7-8 and TRBJ1-1; D perhaps matches TRBD1 (5 bases). CDR3 DNA: TGTGCCAGCAGCTTAGAGGGAGGGGTCACTGAAGCTTTCTTT. It translates to CASSLEGGVTEAFF.